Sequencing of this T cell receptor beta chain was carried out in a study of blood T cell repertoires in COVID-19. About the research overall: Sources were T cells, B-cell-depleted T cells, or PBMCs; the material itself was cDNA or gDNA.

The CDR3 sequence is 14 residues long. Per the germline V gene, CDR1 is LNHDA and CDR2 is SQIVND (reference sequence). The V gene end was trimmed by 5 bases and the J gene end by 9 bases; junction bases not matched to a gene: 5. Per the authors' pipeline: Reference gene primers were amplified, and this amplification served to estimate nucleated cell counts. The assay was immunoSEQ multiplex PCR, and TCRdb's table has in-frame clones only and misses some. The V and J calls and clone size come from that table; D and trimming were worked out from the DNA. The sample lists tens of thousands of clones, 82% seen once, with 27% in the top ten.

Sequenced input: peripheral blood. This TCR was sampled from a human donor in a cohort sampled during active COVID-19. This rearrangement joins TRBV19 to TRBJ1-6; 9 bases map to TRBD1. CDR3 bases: TGTGCCAGTAGTGGGGACAGGGCCGCTTCACCCCTCCACTTT. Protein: CASSGDRAASPLHF.